This T cell receptor beta chain was obtained from a study of blood T cell repertoires in COVID-19. Overall study context: COVID-19 samples from acute and convalescent phases originated in the United States, Italy and Spain. In each case, the material was cDNA or gDNA derived from T cells, B-cell-depleted T cells, or PBMCs.

Authors' processing steps: For nucleated cells, counts were estimated from reference gene primer amplification. The repertoire was sequenced with immunoSEQ multiplex PCR; TCRdb's copy has only in-frame clones and lacks some. V, J and clone size reflect that table, while D and trimming were determined from the DNA. The sample holds roughly 67,000 clones, 65% to 85% seen once. Trimming stripped 3 bases from V and 7 bases from J, with 25 bases between. Germline lookup yields CDR1 LGHDT and CDR2 YNNKEL (reference sequence). The CDR3 has 18 residues. This TCR was sampled from a woman between 45 and 60 years old with active or convalescent COVID-19. This chain uses TRBV3-1 (or the pseudogene TRBV3-2) with TRBJ2-1; TRBD2 might be the D (6 bases). The specimen sequenced was peripheral blood. CDR3 coding DNA: TGTGCCAGCAGCCAGGAATTGGCATCTAGCGCATTAAAAAATGAGCAGTTCTTC. Its protein is CASSQELASSALKNEQFF.